This entry lists 5 T cell receptor beta chains sequenced from one sample in a study. The sorted Tregs were CD4+CD25+CD127-/low cells. In TCRdb, the 5' RACE reads were re-called with MiXCR into one record per CDR3 protein. This table has about 57,000 distinct CDR3 sequences, more than 25% appearing once. Input material: tumor-infiltrating Tregs sorted from the breast tumor. The receptor source for this set is a female donor with breast cancer.

The gene calls are TRBV6-2 or TRBV6-3 and TRBJ2-7; 8 bases fit TRBD1. The germline V gene encodes CDR1 MNHEY and CDR2 SVGEGT. CDR3 length equals 13 residues. The junction had 8 bases not matched to a gene; V was cut back by 7 bases and J by 6 bases. The CDR3 region has the DNA TGTGCCAGCACACGGACAGGGTCGGGCGAGCAGTACTTC. Translated, it gives CASTRTGSGEQYF.

This clonotype was detected many times. V usage is TRBV10-3 and J usage is TRBJ1-2, with 11 bases lining up with TRBD1. The CDR3 is 15 amino acids. The V segment lost 7 bases and the J segment 5 bases; nucleotides outside the gene matches: 9. The V gene's germline CDR1 is ENHRY and CDR2 SYGVKD. The CDR3 DNA reads TGTGCCATCACTCCGGGACAGGGGGTAGATTATGGCTACACCTTC. Encoded protein: CAITPGQGVDYGYTF.

The V gene is TRBV6-6, the J gene TRBJ1-2; tentative D call: TRBD1 (6 bases). Trimming took 5 bases from V and 8 from J, leaving 15 bases between them. The CDR3 is 13 residues long. Germline V gene lookup returns CDR1 MNHNY and CDR2 SVGAGI (reference sequence). Here the CDR3 DNA reads TGTGCCAGCAGTGGGGGGCCGACGGGGGGCTACACCTTC. It is translated as CASSGGPTGGYTF.

This clonotype was detected many times. The J gene is TRBJ2-1, the V gene TRBV6-2 or TRBV6-3, with D perhaps TRBD2 (6 bases). The CDR3 covers 16 residues. CDR1 is MNHEY, CDR2 SVGEGT, per germline. Trimming left V 4 bases short and J 7 bases short, with 20 bases between. The CDR3 region is CASSLGWGDLSNEQFF. CDR3 sequence (DNA): TGTGCCAGCAGTTTGGGCTGGGGGGACCTAAGTAATGAGCAGTTCTTC.

This clonotype has a handful of counts. The CDR3 here is CASSIGQGVGETQYF. The CDR3 DNA reads as TGTGCCAGCAGCATTGGACAGGGCGTTGGAGAGACCCAGTACTTC. The chain joins TRBV7-2 to TRBJ2-5, with 8 bases matching TRBD1. This CDR3 spans 15 amino acids. V lost 5 bases, J lost 4 bases, and 9 bases stayed unmatched. Germline CDR1 reads SGHTA; CDR2 reads FQGNSA.